The 30 T cell receptor beta chains below were found in one sample sequenced in a study of read filtering for tumor transcriptome and immune sequencing. The library was built from approximately 400 ng RNA with molecular barcoded adaptors for alpha/delta and beta/gamma chains. Each CDR3 protein gets one entry after TCRdb re-called the reads with MiXCR. The table shows around 130,000 distinct CDR3 sequences, with approximately 13% occurring only once. The material sequenced was a population of CD138-negative cells sorted from bone marrow. Source of these receptors: a donor at least 40 years old with multiple myeloma.

This clonotype has ten or more counts. V gene TRBV12-3 or TRBV12-4 combines with J gene TRBJ2-1; either TRBD1 or TRBD2 may supply D (5 bases each). This CDR3 has 15 residues. Trimming shortened V by 3 bases and J by 5 bases, and 14 bases separated the two germline ends. The CDR3 sequence is CASSLGTPSNNEQFF. CDR3 in DNA: TGTGCCAGCAGTTTGGGGACCCCTTCGAACAATGAGCAGTTCTTC.

This clonotype was seen many times. This chain uses TRBV10-3 with TRBJ2-1, with TRBD2 identical over 8 bases. Germline CDR1 is ENHRY and CDR2 is SYGVKD. This CDR3 spans 12 amino acids. The V gene end was trimmed by 11 bases and the J gene end by 4 bases; junction bases not matched to a gene: 4. CDR3 nucleotide sequence: TGTGCCGTTAGCGGGGATTACAATGAGCAGTTCTTC. It is translated as CAVSGDYNEQFF.

Worth noting for this clonotype: A much larger clone sits a single nucleotide away, making a read error possible. The chain recombines TRBV10-3 with TRBJ2-3, with 8 bases matching TRBD2. CDR3 length: 16 residues. The V gene's germline CDR1 is ENHRY and CDR2 SYGVKD. Trimming at V came to 6 bases and at J to 2 bases, leaving 10 bases not matched to a gene. The CDR3, as DNA: TGTGCCATCAGGATCTATAGCGGGACTAACACAGATACGCAGTATTTT. Translating gives CAIRIYSGTNTDTQYF.

This clonotype was found many times. The V gene is TRBV6-1, the J gene TRBJ1-2; no definite D call. Germline V gene data show CDR1 as MNHNS and CDR2 as SASEGT. V gave up 4 bases and J gave up 4 bases, with 10 bases separating them. This CDR3 spans 13 amino acids. CDR3 DNA sequence: TGTGCCAGCAGTGGGCAGGCGTTCTATGGCTACACCTTC. Translating it yields CASSGQAFYGYTF.

The V call is TRBV7-3, the J call TRBJ2-3; no clear D gene. The CDR3 is 13 amino acids. Germline V gene lookup returns CDR1 SGHTA and CDR2 FQGTGA. Trimming took off 2 bases at V and 4 bases at J, with 7 bases between the two ends. The CDR3 loop reads CASSLLGSDTQYF. In nucleotides, the CDR3 is TGTGCCAGCAGCTTACTGGGTTCAGATACGCAGTATTTT.

This clonotype has at least ten counts. DNA for the CDR3: TGCAGTGCTAGAGTTGGGCGGACCTCCTACAATGAGCAGTTCTTC. This sequence encodes CSARVGRTSYNEQFF. This chain uses TRBV20-1 with TRBJ2-1; no definite D call. There are 15 residues in the CDR3. V lost 1 base and J lost 0, with 10 bases in between. Germline CDR1 DFQATT, CDR2 SNEGSKA (reference sequence).

This clonotype was counted many times. This CDR3 reads CASGGTANTGELFF. The CDR3 DNA follows: TGTGCCAGCGGTGGAACAGCGAACACCGGGGAGCTGTTTTTT. This chain links TRBV28 with TRBJ2-2; the D is unclear. Germline CDR1 is MDHEN and CDR2 is SYDVKM. V dropped 8 bases and J dropped 0 bases, with 10 bases sitting between them. The CDR3 is 14 residues long.

This clonotype was found many times. This chain joins TRBV9 and TRBJ2-7; D is undetermined. Germline V lookup: CDR1 SGDLS, CDR2 YYNGEE. The CDR3 loop spans 15 amino acids. The ends were cut back, 0 bases at V and 0 bases at J, with 10 bases in the middle. CDR3 amino acids: CASSVAPDGSYEQYF. The CDR3 DNA is TGTGCCAGCAGCGTAGCCCCCGACGGCTCCTACGAGCAGTACTTC.

The sample holds many counts of this clonotype. The CDR3 here is CASSFGDLADTQYF. CDR3 sequence (DNA): TGCGCCAGCAGCTTTGGGGATTTGGCAGATACGCAGTATTTT. The chain employs TRBV5-1 and TRBJ2-3; D gene uncertain. This CDR3 spans 14 amino acids. The V gene's germline CDR1 is SGHRS and CDR2 YFSETQ. V was shortened by 2 bases and J by 4 bases, with 11 bases between the two germline ends.

In this sample, this clonotype turned up many times. The V and J genes are TRBV7-2 and TRBJ2-7, with D possibly being TRBD1 (6 bases). Germline CDR1 SGHTA, CDR2 FQGNSA. V lost 1 base, J lost 4 bases, and 8 bases lay in between. The CDR3 runs to 13 residues. In DNA, the CDR3 is TGTGCCAGCAGCTTAGACAGGGCGTACGAGCAGTACTTC. As protein: CASSLDRAYEQYF.

Comment on this clonotype: This may come from a read error, since a much larger clone is one base off. The V gene is TRBV4-3, the J gene TRBJ2-7; tentatively, D is TRBD2 (5 bases). Germline V gives CDR1 LGHNA, CDR2 YSLEER. The CDR3 has 13 residues. The DNA of the CDR3 is TGCGCCAGCAGCCAAGTAGCGAGCTACGTGCAGTACTTC. This encodes CASSQVASYVQYF.

The CDR3: CSASLTQETQYF. The CDR3 region has the DNA TGCAGTGCTAGTCTGACCCAAGAGACCCAGTACTTC. The chain employs TRBV20-1 and TRBJ2-5; no definite D call. Germline CDR1 and CDR2: DFQATT and SNEGSKA (reference sequence). The V end lost 3 bases, the J end lost 1 base, and 6 bases lay between the germline ends. The CDR3 loop spans 12 amino acids.

This clonotype has only a few counts. A read error may explain this, as a much larger clone is one base away. This rearrangement joins TRBV3-1 to TRBJ2-2; D is unresolved. CDR1 is LGHDT and CDR2 is YNNKEL in the germline V gene (reference sequence). Trimming took 4 bases from V and 7 from J, leaving 4 bases between them. This CDR3 comprises 11 residues. The CDR3 protein is CASSPGGELFF. CDR3 bases: TGTGCCAGCAGCCCCGGCGGGGAGCTGTTTTTT.

The table lists this clonotype with a count of one. A far larger clone is one nucleotide away, so this likely arose from a read error. The chain couples TRBV7-2 to TRBJ2-1; TRBD1 or TRBD2 may be the D gene (5 bases each). Germline V gene data show CDR1 as SGHTA and CDR2 as FQGNSA. Trimming stripped 1 base from V and 5 bases from J, with 9 bases between. The CDR3 consists of 14 residues. CDR3 DNA: TGTGCCAGCAGCTTAGTGGGGCGGGACAATGAGCAGTTCTTC. Protein: CASSLVGRDNEQFF.

Many counts were recorded for this clonotype. The chain carries TRBV29-1 and TRBJ1-4; D is uncertain. Germline CDR1 reads SQVTM; CDR2 reads ANQGSEA. The CDR3 spans 13 residues. The V and J ends lost 7 bases and 4 bases respectively, with 13 bases between them. CDR3: CSATRGSNEKLFF. The CDR3, as DNA: TGCAGCGCCACACGAGGGAGTAATGAAAAACTGTTTTTT. The complete variable domain, with remaining parts taken from reference TRBV29-1 and TRBJ1-4, reads SAVISQKPSRDICQRGTSLTIQCQVDSQVTMMFWYRQQPGQSLTLIATANQGSEATYESGFVIDKFPISRPNLTFSTLTVSNMSPEDSSIYLCSATRGSNEKLFFGSGTQLSVL.

In this sample, this clonotype turned up many times. The chain employs TRBV3-1 and TRBJ2-1; 9 bases align to TRBD2. This CDR3 has 17 amino acids. CDR1 is LGHDT, CDR2 YNNKEL, per germline (reference sequence). V lost 1 base to trimming and J lost 10 bases; unmatched junction nucleotides: 14. The CDR3 coding sequence is TGTGCCAGCAGCCAAGTTCTTTATAGCGGGAGTGCCGGGGAGCAGTTCTTC. Translating it yields CASSQVLYSGSAGEQFF.

The chain carries TRBV2 and TRBJ1-2, with 8 bases lining up with TRBD1. The CDR3 length is 14 residues. V gave up 6 bases and J gave up 5 bases; unmatched junction bases: 8. Germline V gene lookup returns CDR1 SNHLY and CDR2 FYNNEI. The CDR3 DNA follows: TGTGCCAGCAGCCCTGAACGGACAGGGTATGGCTACACCTTC. Protein product: CASSPERTGYGYTF.

This clonotype was recorded many times. The chain has TRBV11-2 and TRBJ2-7, with 7 bases matching TRBD2. Germline CDR1 SGHAT, CDR2 FQNNGV. This CDR3 is 15 amino acids long. V was pared by 5 bases and J by 2 bases, with 9 bases of the junction left unmatched. In DNA form, the CDR3 reads TGTGCCAGCAGCCACGGGCGAGCGGGAACCTACGAGCAGTACTTC. This codes for CASSHGRAGTYEQYF.

This clonotype was seen ten or more times. This chain connects TRBV7-2 to TRBJ1-1, with D possibly being TRBD1 (6 bases). Germline V gene data show CDR1 as SGHTA and CDR2 as FQGNSA. This CDR3 spans 13 amino acids. Trimming took off 6 bases at V and 1 base at J, with 9 bases between the two ends. CDR3 residues: CASRIRGNTEAFF. For the CDR3, the DNA is TGTGCCAGCAGGATCAGGGGGAACACTGAAGCTTTCTTT.

This clonotype was seen a few times. A read error may explain this, as a much larger clone is one base away. The V and J genes are TRBV5-1 and TRBJ2-7; possible D gene TRBD2, 5 bases. Germline V gene sequence: CDR1 SGHRS, CDR2 YFSETQ. V was trimmed by 0 bases and J by 0 bases, leaving 10 bases between them. This CDR3 region has 15 residues. The CDR3 sequence is CASSLVGLSSYEQYF. For the CDR3, the DNA is TGCGCCAGCAGCTTGGTAGGACTTAGCTCCTACGAGCAGTACTTC.

This clonotype was detected ten times or more. The V gene is TRBV5-1, the J gene TRBJ2-2; D unclear. With 3 bases removed from V and 6 bases from J, the gap between germline ends came to 3 bases. Germline V lookup: CDR1 SGHRS, CDR2 YFSETQ. There are 11 residues in the CDR3. CDR3 sequence: CASSSAGELFF. The CDR3 DNA is TGCGCCAGCAGCTCGGCCGGGGAGCTGTTTTTT.

This clonotype was counted many times. The chain carries TRBV20-1 and TRBJ1-3, with D unresolved. Germline-derived CDR1 and CDR2 are DFQATT and SNEGSKA (reference sequence). The CDR3 runs 12 residues. Trimming removed 2 bases from V and 0 bases from J, with 2 bases in between. CDR3 DNA: TGCAGTGCTAGACACTCTGGAAACACCATATATTTT. It yields the protein CSARHSGNTIYF.

This clonotype was recorded at least ten times. The genes are TRBV12-3 or TRBV12-4 and TRBJ2-1; D is undetermined. CDR3 length equals 14 residues. The V end was cut by 1 base, the J end by 4 bases, with 8 bases between. CDR3 in DNA: TGTGCCAGCAGTTTAGGGGCGGTTTACAATGAGCAGTTCTTC. As protein: CASSLGAVYNEQFF.

There are many counts of this clonotype. This rearrangement joins TRBV7-3 to TRBJ2-1, with 9 nucleotides matching TRBD2. Germline V gives CDR1 SGHTA, CDR2 FQGTGA. The CDR3 consists of 15 residues. The J segment lost 6 bases and the V segment lost 8 bases, leaving 11 bases of the junction unmatched. The CDR3 DNA is TGTGCCAGCGCGATACTAGCGGGCCCAGGCAATGAGCAGTTCTTC. It specifies CASAILAGPGNEQFF.

Ten or more counts support this clonotype. This sequence joins TRBV29-1 and TRBJ1-2, with 11 bases aligning to TRBD1. CDR1 is SQVTM, CDR2 ANQGSEA, per germline. CDR3 length equals 14 residues. V gave up 4 bases and J gave up 4 bases; unmatched junction bases: 5. Written as DNA, the CDR3 is TGCAGCGTTGCGGACAGGGGGCAAGGCTATGGCTACACCTTC. Its translation is CSVADRGQGYGYTF. Combining the CDR3 with reference TRBV29-1 and TRBJ1-2 gives the whole variable domain SAVISQKPSRDICQRGTSLTIQCQVDSQVTMMFWYRQQPGQSLTLIATANQGSEATYESGFVIDKFPISRPNLTFSTLTVSNMSPEDSSIYLCSVADRGQGYGYTFGSGTRLTVV.

This clonotype was found many times. The chain recombines TRBV13 with TRBJ2-1; TRBD1 matches at 12 bases. V lost 5 bases, J lost 8 bases, and 7 bases stayed unmatched. From germline, CDR1 is PRHDT and CDR2 FYEKMQ (reference sequence). The length of the CDR3 is 15 residues. The CDR3 nucleotides read TGTGCCAGCAGCCTGCCGGGACAGGGGGCCCATGAGCAGTTCTTC. Protein sequence: CASSLPGQGAHEQFF.

This clonotype was counted at least ten times. The chain has TRBV11-2 and TRBJ2-1; 13 bases match TRBD2. The CDR3 consists of 16 residues. Germline V gene lookup returns CDR1 SGHAT and CDR2 FQNNGV. J was trimmed by 6 bases and V by 1 base; bases with no gene match: 3. CDR3 sequence: CASSLGRTSGSNEQFF. The DNA of the CDR3 is TGTGCCAGCAGCTTAGGGCGGACTAGCGGGAGCAATGAGCAGTTCTTC.

The chain couples TRBV12-3 or TRBV12-4 to TRBJ2-5; 14 nucleotides match TRBD2. The CDR3 spans 16 residues. With 4 bases clipped from V and 2 bases from J, the junction kept 3 bases outside the gene matches. CDR3: CASSYGTSGGQETQYF. The CDR3 DNA sequence: TGTGCCAGCAGTTATGGGACTAGCGGGGGACAAGAGACCCAGTACTTC.

Only a few counts were recorded for this clonotype. The V call is TRBV12-3 or TRBV12-4, the J call TRBJ1-5; D is possibly TRBD1 (5 bases). V was clipped by 1 base and J by 2 bases, with 12 bases between them. The CDR3 spans 16 residues. CDR3 sequence: CASSLVPDSRNQPQHF. In DNA, the CDR3 is TGTGCCAGCAGTTTAGTCCCAGACAGCCGCAATCAGCCCCAGCATTTT.

The chain joins TRBV11-2 to TRBJ2-1; weak D call: TRBD2 (5 bases). V dropped 1 base and J dropped 2 bases, with 15 bases sitting between them. The CDR3 consists of 17 residues. From germline, CDR1 is SGHAT and CDR2 FQNNGV. CDR3 sequence: CASSLGGSAGAYNEQFF. The CDR3, as DNA: TGTGCCAGCAGCTTAGGAGGTAGCGCAGGAGCCTACAATGAGCAGTTCTTC.